This TCR beta chain was captured in a study of CD8+ T cells in alopecia areata. In the study overall: Each of the treated patients was given oral tofacitinib, 5 to 10 mg twice daily, for moderate-to-severe alopecia areata.

Study-wide results and caveats: Many expanded lesional clones stayed in scalp and blood while on tofacitinib.

Trimming removed 6 bases from V and 2 bases from J; junction bases left unmatched: 6. The germline V gene encodes CDR1 MNHNS and CDR2 SASEGT. This CDR3 contains 15 residues. On this clone itself: What it recognizes is unknown.

Extracted RNA was reverse transcribed, and the resulting cDNA served as sequencing template. TCRdb's copy holds only in-frame clones and misses some; the assay was immunoSEQ multiplex PCR. The table has 5,000 or so clones, around 64% seen once. Specified treatment: oral pan-JAK inhibitor, 5-10 mg twice daily. In alopecia areata patients, both lesional scalp punch biopsies and peripheral blood were collected. The receptor was derived from a human donor with alopecia areata. The sequences come from skin, collected at week 24, from a patient treated with tofacitinib. The chain is built from TRBV6-1 and TRBJ2-1; 8 bases are a match to TRBD1. This chain's CDR3 is CASSPDRGTYNEQFF. Written as DNA, the CDR3 is TGTGCCAGCAGCCCAGACAGGGGAACCTACAATGAGCAGTTCTTC.